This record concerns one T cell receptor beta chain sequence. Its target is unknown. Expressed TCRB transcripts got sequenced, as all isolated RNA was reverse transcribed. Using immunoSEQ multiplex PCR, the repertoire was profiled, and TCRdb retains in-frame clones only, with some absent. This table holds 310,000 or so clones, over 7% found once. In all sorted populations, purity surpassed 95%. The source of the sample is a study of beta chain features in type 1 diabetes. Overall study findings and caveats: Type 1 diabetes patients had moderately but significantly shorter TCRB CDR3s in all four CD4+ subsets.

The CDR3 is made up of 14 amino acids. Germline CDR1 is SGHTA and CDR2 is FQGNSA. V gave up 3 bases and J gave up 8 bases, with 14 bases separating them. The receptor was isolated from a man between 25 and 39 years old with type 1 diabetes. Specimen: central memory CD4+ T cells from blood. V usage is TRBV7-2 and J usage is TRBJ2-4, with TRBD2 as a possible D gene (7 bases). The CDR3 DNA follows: TGTGCCAGCAGCTTGGAGGCGGGGGCGGACATTCAGTACTTC. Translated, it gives CASSLEAGADIQYF.